This TCR beta chain was sequenced for a study of blood T cell repertoires in COVID-19. Germline V gives CDR1 SGHTA, CDR2 FQGNSA. The CDR3 totals 13 residues. V lost 4 bases and J lost 8; bases outside the gene matches: 2. Residents of about 25 US areas, aged roughly 18 to 95 years, made up the participants. Sequencing was performed with immunoSEQ multiplex PCR; in TCRdb, only in-frame clones are kept and a portion is missing. The top ten hold about 5.5% of the sample, which has some 140,000 clones, about four fifths seen once. The chain carries TRBV7-2 and TRBJ2-1, with TRBD2 matching over 10 bases. The sequenced sample was PBMCs or T cells enriched from blood (not recorded which). The sequence was obtained from a man aged 40-49 years with acute COVID-19. CDR3 nucleotide sequence: TGTGCCAGCAGCTCCGGACTAGCGGATGAGCAGTTCTTC. Translation: CASSSGLADEQFF.